This TCR beta chain appears in the sequencing data of a study of CD8 T cells in ankylosing spondylitis. TCRdb itself ran the 5' RACE reads through MiXCR, one entry per CDR3 protein. The sample lists about 400,000 distinct CDR3 sequences, more than 20% occurring once. This clonotype has only a few counts. Material for sequencing was blood, either unsorted or a sorted T cell fraction (not recorded which). The receptor was derived from a male donor with ankylosing spondylitis or in good health (not recorded which).

CDR3 region: CASSSSWTSGGTGELFF. The CDR3 DNA reads TGTGCCAGCAGTTCCTCCTGGACTAGCGGGGGGACCGGGGAGCTGTTTTTT. V is TRBV28 and J is TRBJ2-2, with TRBD2 matching over 14 bases. Trimming removed 4 bases from V and 5 bases from J; junction bases left unmatched: 6. The CDR3 has 17 residues. The germline V gene has CDR1 MDHEN and CDR2 SYDVKM.